A selection of T cell receptor beta chains follows, all from one sample in a study of T cell changes during pregnancy in multiple sclerosis. Sequencing was performed with immunoSEQ multiplex PCR; in TCRdb, only in-frame clones are kept and a portion is missing. The sample lists approximately 52,000 clones, 85% to 95% seen once, with roughly 0.23% in the top ten. This specimen consisted of CD4+ T cells from peripheral blood mononuclear cells, obtained in the third trimester of pregnancy. These receptors came from a female donor with multiple sclerosis, enrolled in a pregnancy study. CDR3s include the opening cysteine and the closing phenylalanine or tryptophan. A D gene is named only where the DNA matches it firmly. Size values are once, few and many counts, or a class for expanded clones, and some rows have none.

>-|-|TRBV9|TRBJ1-1
CASSSGWKNTEAFF
TGTGCCAGCAGCTCGGGATGGAAGAACACTGAAGCTTTCTTT
>-|once|TRBV25-1|TRBJ1-1
CASGGRGPAEAFF
TGTGCCAGCGGCGGGCGGGGACCCGCTGAAGCTTTCTTT
>TRBD1|-|TRBV5-1|TRBJ1-2
CASSLEQGSRGGYTF
TGCGCCAGCAGCTTGGAACAGGGGAGTCGTGGTGGCTACACCTTC
>TRBD1|-|TRBV5-1|TRBJ1-2
CASSLGDTGGRYGYTF
TGCGCCAGCAGCTTGGGTGATACAGGGGGCCGGTATGGCTACACCTTC
>-|-|TRBV6-1|TRBJ2-7
CASSEVRGNEQYF
TGTGCCAGCAGTGAAGTCCGGGGGAACGAGCAGTACTTC
>TRBD1|-|TRBV18|TRBJ1-6
CASSPMWTGNSPLHF
TGTGCCAGCTCCCCAATGTGGACAGGAAATTCACCCCTCCACTTT
>TRBD1|-|TRBV19|TRBJ1-1
CASSFGTANTEAFF
TGTGCCAGTAGTTTCGGGACAGCTAACACTGAAGCTTTCTTT
>-|-|TRBV5-1|TRBJ2-5
CASSLTGPQETQYF
TGCGCCAGCAGCTTGACAGGGCCCCAAGAGACCCAGTACTTC
>TRBD2|-|TRBV7-6|TRBJ2-5
CASSLRPSGRGGYQETQYF
TGTGCCAGCAGTCTCCGCCCTAGCGGGAGAGGGGGATACCAAGAGACCCAGTACTTC
>-|-|TRBV6-4|TRBJ1-1
CASSGPGGGDTLNTEAFF
TGTGCCAGCAGTGGCCCCGGGGGGGGCGATACCTTGAACACTGAAGCTTTCTTT